This passage covers 12 T cell receptor beta chains from one sample sequenced in a study of blood T cell repertoires in COVID-19. The protocol was immunoSEQ multiplex PCR, while the TCRdb copy is restricted to in-frame clones and leaves out a portion. Here the sample spans about 260,000 clones, about 82% being singletons. Sequencing was carried out using PBMCs or T cells enriched from blood (not recorded which). The origin of the receptors is a woman aged 50 to 65 who had recovered from COVID-19.

V usage is TRBV14 and J usage is TRBJ1-6, with D possibly matching TRBD1 (6 bases). Trimming cost V 3 bases and J 6 bases, with 12 bases left between them. The germline CDR1 and CDR2 sequences are SGHDN and FVKESK. This CDR3 is 15 amino acids long. For the CDR3, the DNA is TGTGCCAGCAGCCATACGCAGGGGAGTAATTCACCCCTCCACTTT. This encodes CASSHTQGSNSPLHF.

This clone was recorded only once. The V gene is TRBV14, the J gene TRBJ2-1, with D perhaps matching TRBD1 (5 bases). Trimming removed 1 base from V and 8 bases from J, with 15 bases in between. CDR3 length: 15 amino acids. Germline V gene sequence: CDR1 SGHDN, CDR2 FVKESK. CDR3 DNA: TGTGCCAGCAGCCAAGTGTCTGGGGCGAATGATGAGCAGTTCTTC. Its translation is CASSQVSGANDEQFF. Full variable domain (missing parts from reference TRBV14 and TRBJ2-1): EAGVTQFPSHSVIEKGQTVTLRCDPISGHDNLYWYRRVMGKEIKFLLHFVKESKQDESGMPNNRFLAERTGGTYSTLKVQPAELEDSGVYFCASSQVSGANDEQFFGPGTRLTVL.

The genes are TRBV11-3 and TRBJ2-5; the match to TRBD1 covers 11 bases. Germline V gene data show CDR1 as SGHNT and CDR2 as YENEEA. CDR3 length equals 15 residues. With 5 bases clipped from V and 5 bases from J, the junction kept 7 bases outside the gene matches. CDR3 sequence: CASSTGTGGGETQYF. CDR3 nucleotides: TGTGCCAGCAGCACCGGGACAGGGGGAGGGGAGACCCAGTACTTC.

The chain joins TRBV11-3 to TRBJ1-1; no clear D gene. V lost 5 bases and J lost 6, with 10 bases in between. The CDR3 contains 12 residues. CDR1 is SGHNT, CDR2 YENEEA, per germline. As DNA, the CDR3 is TGTGCCAGCAGCACCAGACACTCTGAAGCTTTCTTT. As protein: CASSTRHSEAFF.

In DNA form, the CDR3 reads TGTGCCAGCAGCGACTCCGGGGGGCTCGACGAGCAGTACTTC. It translates to CASSDSGGLDEQYF. The chain links TRBV9 to TRBJ2-7, with D possibly TRBD2 on 7 matching bases. The CDR3 has 14 amino acids. V dropped 3 bases and J dropped 5 bases, with 15 bases sitting between them. Germline assignment: CDR1 SGDLS and CDR2 YYNGEE.

This sequence joins TRBV4-1 and TRBJ1-1; TRBD1 agrees at 9 bases. CDR1 and CDR2 from the germline V gene are MGHRA and YSYEKL. This CDR3 has 17 amino acids. J lost 0 bases, V lost 5 bases, and 10 bases had no gene match. The CDR3 sequence: CASSITDRGILNTEAFF. The CDR3 DNA reads as TGCGCCAGCAGCATTACCGACAGGGGGATTTTGAACACTGAAGCTTTCTTT.

CDR3 DNA: TGCAGCGCCGAACGGCGGGATACGCAGTATTTT. Translated, it gives CSAERRDTQYF. The chain employs TRBV29-1 and TRBJ2-3; D unresolved. This CDR3 region has 11 residues. Trimming shortened V by 7 bases and J by 6 bases, and 11 bases separated the two germline ends. Germline lookup yields CDR1 SQVTM and CDR2 ANQGSEA.

The rearrangement links TRBV10-1 to TRBJ2-2; TRBD1 might be the D (5 bases). Germline V gene lookup returns CDR1 WNHNN and CDR2 SYGVQD (reference sequence). Between the trimmed V and J ends, which lost 3 bases and 7 bases, there was a span of 12 bases. This CDR3 has 14 residues. The CDR3 here is CASSDPGSSGELFF. CDR3 nucleotides: TGCGCCAGCAGTGACCCAGGGTCCAGCGGGGAGCTGTTTTTT.

As concerns this clone: Relative to the germline gene, one junction end is altered; a read error may explain this. J is TRBJ1-2 and V is TRBV3-1 (or the pseudogene TRBV3-2), with TRBD1 matching 9 bases. CDR1 and CDR2 from the germline V gene are LGHDT and YNNKEL (reference sequence). The CDR3 sequence is 12 residues long. CDR3 sequence reads: CASSVTGTGLYF. DNA of the CDR3: TGTGCCAGCAGCGTAACCGGGACAGGGCTATACTTC.

The V call is TRBV11-2, the J call TRBJ1-3; D is uncertain. Germline V gene data show CDR1 as SGHAT and CDR2 as FQNNGV. This CDR3 region has 14 residues. V was trimmed by 4 bases and J by 4 bases, leaving 11 bases between them. The CDR3 loop reads CASSYAGFGNTIYF. CDR3 DNA: TGTGCCAGCAGCTACGCAGGCTTCGGAAACACCATATATTTT.

This clone was observed a single time. This chain joins TRBV9 and TRBJ2-5, with TRBD2 matching 13 bases. The trim removed 1 base at V and 4 bases at J, leaving 4 bases unmatched. CDR1 and CDR2 from the germline V gene are SGDLS and YYNGEE. This CDR3 has 16 amino acids. The CDR3 DNA follows: TGTGCCAGCAGCGTAACTAGCGGGAGGGCCATAGAGACCCAGTACTTC. This gives the protein CASSVTSGRAIETQYF.

V usage is TRBV5-6 and J usage is TRBJ2-7; TRBD2 agrees at 8 bases. The germline V gene encodes CDR1 SGHDT and CDR2 YYEEEE. The CDR3 is made up of 14 amino acids. Trimming removed 6 bases from V and 2 bases from J; junction bases left unmatched: 7. The CDR3 coding sequence is TGTGCCAGCACCTATAGCGGGGCCGCCTACGAGCAGTACTTC. It codes for CASTYSGAAYEQYF.